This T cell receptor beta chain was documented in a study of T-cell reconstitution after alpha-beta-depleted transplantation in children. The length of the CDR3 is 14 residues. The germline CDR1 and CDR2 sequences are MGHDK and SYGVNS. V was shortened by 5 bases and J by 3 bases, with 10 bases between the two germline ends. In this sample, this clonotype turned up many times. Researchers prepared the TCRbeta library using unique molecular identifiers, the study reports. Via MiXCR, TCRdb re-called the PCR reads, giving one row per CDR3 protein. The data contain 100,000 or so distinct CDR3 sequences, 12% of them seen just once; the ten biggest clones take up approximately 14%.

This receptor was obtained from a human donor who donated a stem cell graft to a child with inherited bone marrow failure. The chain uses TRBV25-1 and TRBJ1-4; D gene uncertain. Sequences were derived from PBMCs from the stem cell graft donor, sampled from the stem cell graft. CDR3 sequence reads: CASSNHGANEKLFF. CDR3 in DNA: TGTGCCAGCAGTAATCACGGGGCTAATGAAAAACTGTTTTTT.